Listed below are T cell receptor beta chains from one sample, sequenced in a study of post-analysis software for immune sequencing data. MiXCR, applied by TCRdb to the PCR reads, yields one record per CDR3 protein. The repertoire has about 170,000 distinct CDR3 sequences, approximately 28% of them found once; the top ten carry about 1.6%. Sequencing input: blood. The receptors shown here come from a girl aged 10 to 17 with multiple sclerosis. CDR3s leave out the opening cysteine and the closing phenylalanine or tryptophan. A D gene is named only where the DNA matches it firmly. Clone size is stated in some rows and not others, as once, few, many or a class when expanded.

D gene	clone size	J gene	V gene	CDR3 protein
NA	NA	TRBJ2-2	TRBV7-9	ASSAPRSAGTGELF
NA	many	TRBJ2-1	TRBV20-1	SARSPGGNEQF
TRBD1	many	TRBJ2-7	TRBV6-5	ASSNGAQGYPYEQY
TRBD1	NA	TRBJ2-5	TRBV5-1	ASSGKDRLGQETQY
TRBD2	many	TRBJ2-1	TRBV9	ASSATSASYNEQF
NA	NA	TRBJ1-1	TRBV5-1	ASSFGQTPFRTEAF
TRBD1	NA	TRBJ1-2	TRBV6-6	ASSYSPGGNYGYT
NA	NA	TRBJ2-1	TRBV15	ATGRVANNEQF
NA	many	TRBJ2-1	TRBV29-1	SVENRLAAHYEQF
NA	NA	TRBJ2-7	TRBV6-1	ASYEGSPYEQY
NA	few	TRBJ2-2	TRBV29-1	SVVGWAGSTAGELF
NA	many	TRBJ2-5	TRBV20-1	SAKAAGGVNQETQY
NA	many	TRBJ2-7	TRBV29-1	SVEDLAGAASSYEQY
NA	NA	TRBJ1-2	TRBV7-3	ASSLDPDYGYT
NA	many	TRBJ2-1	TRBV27	ASSRDGPYNEQF
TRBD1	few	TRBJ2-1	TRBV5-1	ASSIQGGSYNEQF
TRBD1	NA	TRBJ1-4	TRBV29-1	SVATGGSHEKLF
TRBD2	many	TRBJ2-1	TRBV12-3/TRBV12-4	ASSFTSGAYNEQF
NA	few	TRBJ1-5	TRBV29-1	SVEDPEGGQPQH
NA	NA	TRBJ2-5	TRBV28	ASSLNFKETQY
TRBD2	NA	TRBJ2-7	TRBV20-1	SAEPGLAGGIPSYEQY
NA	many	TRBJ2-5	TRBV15	ATSRDGGGGQETQY
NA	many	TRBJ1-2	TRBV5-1	ASSLQGTNYGYT
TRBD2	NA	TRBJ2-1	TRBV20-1	SARRGLEYNEQF
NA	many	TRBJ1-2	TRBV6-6	ASSDSLGYT
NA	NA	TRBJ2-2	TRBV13	ASSLRDGTNTGELF
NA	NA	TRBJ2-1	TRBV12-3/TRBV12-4	ASSFTGNEQF
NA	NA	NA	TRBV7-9	ASSPGGKRHEQY
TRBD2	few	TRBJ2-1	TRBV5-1	ASSLTLAGGQNEQF
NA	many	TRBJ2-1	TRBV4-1	ASSQGSNEQF
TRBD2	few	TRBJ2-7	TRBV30	AWSPLTSGSYEQY
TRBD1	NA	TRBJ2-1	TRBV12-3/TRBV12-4	ASSLRSQGASEQF
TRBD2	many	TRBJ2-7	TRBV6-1	ATKPKVYRRTSGISYEQY
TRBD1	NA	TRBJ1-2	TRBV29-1	SVRTGGDYGYT
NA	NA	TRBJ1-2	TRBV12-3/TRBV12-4	ASSFLPNPKTDGHMDGPPPGYT
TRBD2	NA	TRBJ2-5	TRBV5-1	ASTGGSGRETQY
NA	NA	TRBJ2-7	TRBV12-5	ASGSGPLLYEQY
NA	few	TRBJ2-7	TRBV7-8	ASSTGPLGTYEQY
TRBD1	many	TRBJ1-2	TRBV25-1	ASSEYTGGHGYT
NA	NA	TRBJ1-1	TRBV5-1	ASSPPTENTEAF
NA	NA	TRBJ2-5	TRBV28	ASRSPVTQETQY
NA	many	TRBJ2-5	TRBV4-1	ASSQVGSDEETQY
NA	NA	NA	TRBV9	ASSATEDVYEQY
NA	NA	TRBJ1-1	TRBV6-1	ASSGLWGPEAF
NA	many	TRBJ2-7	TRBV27	ASRDSAIHEQY
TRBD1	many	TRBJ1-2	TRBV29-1	SVVEGAQGYT
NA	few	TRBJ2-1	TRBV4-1	ASSQGPAHGIYNEQF
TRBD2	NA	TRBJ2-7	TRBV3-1	ASSHLDAGGPREQY
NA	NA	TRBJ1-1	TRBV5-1	ASRGGEHTEAF
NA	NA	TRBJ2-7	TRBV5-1	ARSPDGANEQY
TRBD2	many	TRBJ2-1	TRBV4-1	ASSQAGGAGGDGEQF
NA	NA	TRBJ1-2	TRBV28	ASSLLMAVDTYGYT
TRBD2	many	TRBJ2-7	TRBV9	ASSAGTSGSYEQY
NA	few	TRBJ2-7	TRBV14	ASSQELATTYEQY
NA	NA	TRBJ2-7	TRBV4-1	ASSRVPGTYEQY